This is a list of T cell receptor beta chains from one sample in a study of cytomegalovirus exposure and HLA in healthy donors. The protocol was immunoSEQ multiplex PCR, while the TCRdb copy is restricted to in-frame clones and leaves out a portion. This table holds over 30,000 clones. Source material: PBMCs. Receptor source: a woman in her 40s in good health and CMV-seropositive. Both conserved end residues are part of each CDR3. The order of the fields is V gene, J gene, D gene, CDR3 protein, CDR3 DNA. D genes are given only for firm matches.

V: TRBV27; J: TRBJ1-5; D: NA; CDR3: CASSLTGHQPQHF; DNA: TGTGCCAGCAGCCTAACTGGTCATCAGCCCCAGCATTTT
V: TRBV30; J: TRBJ1-6; D: NA; CDR3: CAWRSSYNSPLHF; DNA: TGTGCCTGGAGGAGCTCCTATAATTCACCCCTCCACTTT
V: TRBV6-6; J: TRBJ2-1; D: TRBD2; CDR3: CASIKGTISSYNEQFF; DNA: TGTGCCAGCATCAAAGGGACTATTAGCTCCTACAATGAGCAGTTCTTC
V: TRBV7-6; J: TRBJ2-3; D: NA; CDR3: CASSLALGGTPDTQYF; DNA: TGTGCCAGCAGCTTAGCGCTTGGGGGGACCCCAGATACGCAGTATTTT
V: TRBV5-6; J: TRBJ1-4; D: NA; CDR3: CASSLTRGIGLFF; DNA: TGTGCCAGCAGCTTAACTAGGGGGATCGGACTGTTTTTT
V: TRBV19; J: TRBJ1-5; D: NA; CDR3: CASSTDTLWQPQHF; DNA: TGTGCCAGTAGTACCGACACCCTTTGGCAGCCCCAGCATTTT
V: TRBV6-5; J: TRBJ1-5; D: NA; CDR3: CASSAQGYQPQHF; DNA: TGTGCCAGCAGCGCCCAGGGTTATCAGCCCCAGCATTTT
V: TRBV19; J: TRBJ1-1; D: TRBD1; CDR3: CASSGRTGIMNTEAFF; DNA: TGTGCCAGTAGTGGGCGGACAGGGATCATGAACACTGAAGCTTTCTTT
V: TRBV7-8; J: TRBJ2-7; D: NA; CDR3: CASGGMRRLGAYEQYF; DNA: TGTGCCAGCGGGGGGATGAGGCGACTAGGCGCCTACGAGCAGTACTTC
V: TRBV7-8; J: TRBJ2-1; D: NA; CDR3: CASSLRFATTDYNEQFF; DNA: TGTGCCAGCAGCTTAAGGTTCGCGACTACCGACTACAATGAGCAGTTCTTC
V: TRBV6-5; J: TRBJ2-7; D: NA; CDR3: CASSLKRGFSYEQYF; DNA: TGTGCCAGCAGTTTAAAAAGGGGATTTTCCTACGAGCAGTACTTC
V: TRBV28; J: TRBJ2-6; D: NA; CDR3: CASTPSGTNSGANVLTF; DNA: TGTGCCAGCACCCCCAGCGGAACCAACTCTGGGGCCAACGTCCTGACTTTC
V: TRBV4-3; J: TRBJ2-1; D: NA; CDR3: CASSQGVGGQASEQFF; DNA: TGCGCCAGCAGCCAAGGGGTGGGAGGACAAGCAAGTGAGCAGTTCTTC
V: TRBV4-1; J: TRBJ1-2; D: NA; CDR3: CASSRTLQNEVFYGYTF; DNA: TGCGCCAGCAGCCGCACCCTACAAAACGAGGTATTCTATGGCTACACCTTC
V: TRBV7-9; J: TRBJ2-7; D: TRBD2; CDR3: CACRLTWTSGRAAEQYF; DNA: TGTGCCTGTCGGCTTACCTGGACTAGCGGGCGGGCTGCCGAGCAGTACTTC
V: TRBV7-7; J: TRBJ2-5; D: TRBD2; CDR3: CASSLLAGGRRETQYF; DNA: TGTGCTAGCAGCTTATTAGCGGGAGGTCGGCGGGAGACCCAGTACTTC
V: TRBV4-1; J: TRBJ2-1; D: NA; CDR3: CASSQSRGYTNEQFF; DNA: TGCGCCAGCAGCCAAAGCCGAGGCTACACCAATGAGCAGTTCTTC
V: TRBV4-1; J: TRBJ2-7; D: TRBD2; CDR3: CASSQDWSSGYEQYF; DNA: TGCGCCAGCAGCCAAGATTGGTCTAGCGGCTACGAGCAGTACTTC
V: TRBV13; J: TRBJ2-5; D: TRBD2; CDR3: CASSPGGGGRKTQYF; DNA: TGTGCCAGCAGCCCAGGAGGCGGCGGGAGGAAGACCCAGTACTTC
V: TRBV30; J: TRBJ1-1; D: NA; CDR3: CAWSRTGVTEAFF; DNA: TGTGCCTGGAGTAGGACGGGAGTCACTGAAGCTTTCTTT
V: TRBV9; J: TRBJ2-7; D: TRBD1; CDR3: CASSGDRDYEQYF; DNA: TGTGCCAGCAGCGGGGACAGGGACTACGAGCAGTACTTC
V: TRBV18; J: TRBJ1-1; D: NA; CDR3: CASSPSRPGRGTEAFF; DNA: TGTGCCAGCTCACCATCCCGTCCAGGGAGGGGAACTGAAGCTTTCTTT
V: TRBV29-1; J: TRBJ2-7; D: NA; CDR3: CSVEGQGSSYEQYF; DNA: TGCAGCGTTGAGGGGCAGGGGAGCTCCTACGAGCAGTACTTC
V: TRBV7-8; J: TRBJ2-7; D: NA; CDR3: CASSLEGVNGEQYF; DNA: TGTGCCAGCAGCTTAGAGGGGGTTAACGGCGAGCAGTACTTC
V: TRBV9; J: TRBJ2-5; D: TRBD1; CDR3: CASSDSQGAGETQYF; DNA: TGTGCCAGCAGCGATTCACAGGGGGCGGGCGAGACCCAGTACTTC
V: TRBV9; J: TRBJ2-6; D: NA; CDR3: CASSPGSGANVLTF; DNA: TGTGCCAGCAGCCCCGGCTCTGGGGCCAACGTCCTGACTTTC
V: TRBV2; J: TRBJ2-7; D: NA; CDR3: CASSSGGLEQYF; DNA: TGTGCCAGCAGCTCTGGCGGGCTCGAGCAGTACTTC
V: TRBV11-3; J: TRBJ1-1; D: NA; CDR3: CASRGTGTEAFF; DNA: TGTGCCAGCAGAGGGACTGGCACTGAAGCTTTCTTT